The clone carrying this TCR beta chain was found many times. The CDR3 loop spans 13 amino acids. Germline-derived CDR1 and CDR2 are SNHLY and FYNNEI. The ends lost 7 bases at V and 8 bases at J; junction bases unmatched: 5. The source of the sample is a study of T cells in Graves' hyperthyroidism and ophthalmopathy. Researchers amplified the TCR beta CDR3 regions from RNA transcripts. An initial round of RT-PCR targeting the TCR CDR3 relied on the HTBI primer set. Each CDR3 protein is one row after TCRdb ran MiXCR on the multiplex PCR reads. The table has around 300,000 distinct CDR3 sequences, roughly an eighth seen once. Patients showing uncontrolled infection, other autoimmune disease, pregnancy or lactation were ineligible.

The material sequenced was blood. The TCR comes from a woman in her forties with Graves' hyperthyroidism. V is TRBV2 and J is TRBJ2-5; 12 positions match TRBD2. CDR3 nucleotide sequence: TGTGCCAGCATTCCCGGACTAGCGGGAACCCAGTACTTC. This sequence encodes CASIPGLAGTQYF.